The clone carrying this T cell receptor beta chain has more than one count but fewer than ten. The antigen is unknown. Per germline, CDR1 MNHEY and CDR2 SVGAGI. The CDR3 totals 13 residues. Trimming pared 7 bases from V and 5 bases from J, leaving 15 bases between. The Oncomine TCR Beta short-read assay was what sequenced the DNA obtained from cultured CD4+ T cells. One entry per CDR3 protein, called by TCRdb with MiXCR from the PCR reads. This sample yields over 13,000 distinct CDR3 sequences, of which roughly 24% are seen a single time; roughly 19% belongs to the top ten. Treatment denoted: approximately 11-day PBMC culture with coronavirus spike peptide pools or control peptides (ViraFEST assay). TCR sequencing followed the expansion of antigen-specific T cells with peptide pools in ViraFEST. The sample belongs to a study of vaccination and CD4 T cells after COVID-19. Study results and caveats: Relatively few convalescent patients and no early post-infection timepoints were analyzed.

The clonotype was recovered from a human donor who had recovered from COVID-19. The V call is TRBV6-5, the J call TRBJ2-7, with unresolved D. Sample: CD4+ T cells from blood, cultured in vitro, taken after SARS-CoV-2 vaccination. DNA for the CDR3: TGTGCCAGCACCTTACTCGGCCGAAACGAGCAGTACTTC. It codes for CASTLLGRNEQYF.